The sequence of this T cell receptor (beta chain) was determined in a study of blood T cell repertoires in COVID-19. As handled by the study authors: From reference gene primer amplification, estimates of nucleated cell counts were derived. Data came from immunoSEQ multiplex PCR; TCRdb stores just in-frame clones and leaves some out. Clone size and V and J calls were adopted from that table, with D and trimming inferred from the DNA. The repertoire holds hundreds of thousands of clones, over 75% seen once, with approximately 1.2% in the top ten. Cohort assignment relied on participant-reported clinical history. Recovered participants had two consecutive negative NP/OP PCR tests, healthcare professional clearance, or symptom resolution. This clone was recorded a few times. Trimming removed 5 bases from V and 6 bases from J, with 10 bases in between. There are 13 residues in the CDR3. Per germline, CDR1 SEHNR and CDR2 FQNEAQ (reference sequence).

V usage is TRBV7-9 and J usage is TRBJ2-2, with no clear D. This clonotype was sampled from a man aged 25-40 years who had recovered from COVID-19. Material: PBMCs or T cells enriched from blood (not recorded which). The CDR3 DNA reads TGTGCCAGCAGCCCCAACGGAGCCGGGGAGCTGTTTTTT. Amino acids: CASSPNGAGELFF.